This T cell receptor beta chain is from a study of blood T cell repertoires in COVID-19. There are 17 residues in the CDR3. The V end was cut by 7 bases, the J end by 0 bases, with 16 bases between. The germline CDR1 and CDR2 sequences are WNHNN and SYGVQD (reference sequence). Sequenced by immunoSEQ multiplex PCR; TCRdb stores in-frame clones only, minus some. The data contain about 120,000 clones, about 90% of them singletons. This TCR was sampled from a woman aged 55-70 years with COVID-19, enrolled during active disease. This chain joins TRBV10-1 and TRBJ1-6; no clear D. Sample: peripheral blood. The CDR3, as DNA: TGCGCCAGCACCCTACCAGCCACTAGCTCCTATAATTCACCCCTCCACTTT. It specifies CASTLPATSSYNSPLHF.